The 30 T cell receptor beta chains below were found in one sample sequenced in a study of identical twins. Via MiXCR, TCRdb re-called the 5' RACE reads, giving one row per CDR3 protein. The sample carries about 570,000 distinct CDR3 sequences, more than 9% recorded once. The sample was also linked to a second study, of yellow fever vaccine responses in identical twins.

The material sequenced was PBMCs. These receptors were taken from a woman under 30 in good health.

This clonotype was detected ten times or more. J is TRBJ2-1 and V is TRBV6-5; TRBD2 aligns across 7 bases. The V segment lost 2 bases and the J segment 4 bases; nucleotides outside the gene matches: 5. In germline, CDR1 is MNHEY, CDR2 SVGAGI. This CDR3 is 15 amino acids long. The CDR3 sequence: CASSYGREMYNEQFF. In DNA form, the CDR3 reads TGTGCCAGCAGTTACGGGCGGGAGATGTACAATGAGCAGTTCTTC.

As regards this clonotype: A single base separates this from a much larger clone, so it may be a read error. This sequence joins TRBV29-1 and TRBJ2-7, with 7 nucleotides matching TRBD1. Germline V gene lookup returns CDR1 SQVTM and CDR2 ANQGSEA. V was clipped by 4 bases and J by 1 base; unmatched bases: 10. The CDR3 covers 15 residues. DNA of the CDR3: TGCAGCGTTGCCGGGTACAGGGGTTTTTCCTACGAGCAGTACTTC. Translation gives CSVAGYRGFSYEQYF.

This clonotype was counted at least ten times. The gene calls are TRBV18 and TRBJ2-7; 9 bases agree with TRBD1. The germline V gene has CDR1 KGHSH and CDR2 LQKENI. Losses at the gene ends were 5 bases for V and 4 bases for J; bases not matched to a gene: 12. The CDR3 length is 16 residues. CDR3 sequence (DNA): TGTGCCAGCTCATCCTCTCTGGGGACAGGGATGTACGAGCAGTACTTC. Translating gives CASSSSLGTGMYEQYF.

This clonotype occurred a few times. The chain couples TRBV4-1 to TRBJ2-1; 8 nucleotides align to TRBD1. Trimming removed 4 bases from V and 7 bases from J; junction bases left unmatched: 9. The CDR3 has 15 amino acids. Germline V gene data show CDR1 as MGHRA and CDR2 as YSYEKL. CDR3 in DNA: TGCGCCAGCAGCCGAGGCGGGACAGGCGGGAATGAGCAGTTCTTC. Translation: CASSRGGTGGNEQFF.

This clonotype has only a few counts. This sequence joins TRBV30 and TRBJ2-7; D is undetermined. The CDR3 contains 13 residues. Germline CDR1 GTSNPN, CDR2 SVGIG (reference sequence). V was clipped by 1 base and J by 3 bases, with 10 bases between them. The CDR3 DNA is TGTGCCTGGAGTGGTACTTTGATCTACGAGCAGTACTTC. It is translated as CAWSGTLIYEQYF.

This clonotype has more than one count but fewer than ten. The rearrangement joins TRBV29-1 to TRBJ2-5; the D gene is possibly TRBD2 (5 bases). Germline assignment: CDR1 SQVTM and CDR2 ANQGSEA. The CDR3 has 12 amino acids. Trimming pared 2 bases from V and 5 bases from J, leaving 9 bases between. The CDR3 spells CSVEYREETQYF. CDR3 sequence (DNA): TGCAGCGTTGAATATAGGGAGGAGACCCAGTACTTC.

This clonotype occurred a few times. The gene calls are TRBV11-2 and TRBJ2-5, with 7 positions matching TRBD2. Germline V lookup: CDR1 SGHAT, CDR2 FQNNGV. The CDR3 covers 18 residues. The trim removed 5 bases at V and 5 bases at J, leaving 20 bases unmatched. The CDR3 reads CASSPRPQRGRGIETQYF. The CDR3 DNA sequence: TGTGCCAGCAGCCCCCGCCCCCAGCGGGGTCGGGGGATTGAGACCCAGTACTTC.

V usage is TRBV4-3 and J usage is TRBJ2-1, with D possibly being TRBD1 or TRBD2 (5 bases each). Germline V lookup: CDR1 LGHNA, CDR2 YSLEER. Trimming took off 1 base at V and 10 bases at J, with 11 bases between the two ends. CDR3 length: 13 amino acids. The CDR3 is CASSQVRGEEQFF. CDR3 nucleotide sequence: TGCGCCAGCAGCCAAGTAAGGGGAGAAGAGCAGTTCTTC.

A few counts support this clonotype. The chain links TRBV28 to TRBJ2-1; 9 bases are a match to TRBD1. Looked up from germline, CDR1 is MDHEN and CDR2 is SYDVKM. With 6 bases clipped from V and 5 bases from J, the junction kept 8 bases outside the gene matches. There are 15 residues in the CDR3. The CDR3 DNA is TGTGCCAGCAGCCTGGGGGACAGGGTAAACAATGAGCAGTTCTTC. It is translated as CASSLGDRVNNEQFF. Variable domain in full (rest from reference TRBV28 and TRBJ2-1): DVKVTQSSRYLVKRTGEKVFLECVQDMDHENMFWYRQDPGLGLRLIYFSYDVKMKEKGDIPEGYSVSREKKERFSLILESASTNQTSMYLCASSLGDRVNNEQFFGPGTRLTVL.

This clonotype was seen a handful of times. CDR3: CASSLKEERGYEQFF. The CDR3 DNA reads TGTGCCAGCTCACTAAAGGAGGAAAGGGGGTATGAGCAGTTCTTC. V and J are TRBV18 and TRBJ2-1, with a possible D match to TRBD1 (6 bases). Germline loops: CDR1 KGHSH, CDR2 LQKENI. Deletions cut 4 bases from V and 8 bases from J, with 18 bases between. This CDR3 is 15 amino acids long.

In this sample, this clonotype turned up many times. This chain joins TRBV20-1 and TRBJ1-1, with unresolved D. V lost 1 base, J lost 3 bases, and 12 bases lay in between. The CDR3 runs 14 residues. Germline loops: CDR1 DFQATT, CDR2 SNEGSKA (reference sequence). DNA for the CDR3: TGCAGTGCTAGAGTCAGGCAGTCTTACACTGAAGCTTTCTTT. Protein: CSARVRQSYTEAFF.

This clonotype was detected many times. The chain carries TRBV3-1 and TRBJ2-7; D is unclear. The V gene lost 0 bases and the J gene lost 3 bases, with 15 bases spanning the gap. Germline-derived CDR1 and CDR2 are LGHDT and YNNKEL (reference sequence). This CDR3 has 16 residues. The CDR3 bases are TGTGCCAGCAGCCAAGAGAATGGAATTTTTCGCTACGAGCAGTACTTC. As protein: CASSQENGIFRYEQYF.

For this clonotype: At one end, the junction sequence differs from germline, possibly due to a read error. V gene TRBV5-5 combines with J gene TRBJ2-1, with D perhaps being TRBD1 or TRBD2 (6 bases each). This CDR3 is built from 16 residues. Germline CDR1 SGHKS, CDR2 YYEKEE (reference sequence). The CDR3 reads CASSSRDTQTYDEQFF. CDR3 nucleotide sequence: TGTGCCAGCAGCTCGCGGGACACCCAGACCTACGATGAGCAGTTCTTC.

V usage is TRBV9 and J usage is TRBJ2-4, with D unresolved. V shed 0 bases and J shed 1 base, with 11 bases lying between them. In germline, CDR1 is SGDLS, CDR2 YYNGEE. The CDR3 runs 16 residues. The DNA for the CDR3 is TGTGCCAGCAGCGTAGCCGTACGTGGGGCCAAAAACATTCAGTACTTC. This gives the protein CASSVAVRGAKNIQYF.

This clonotype was detected many times. This rearrangement joins TRBV9 to TRBJ2-2; D gene uncertain. Germline V gene data show CDR1 as SGDLS and CDR2 as YYNGEE. V lost 1 base and J 4 bases, leaving 2 bases between the germline ends. CDR3 length: 12 residues. As DNA, the CDR3 is TGTGCCAGCAGCGTATCCACCGGGGAGCTGTTTTTT. The encoded protein is CASSVSTGELFF.

The chain uses TRBV20-1 and TRBJ2-4; 7 positions agree with TRBD1. With 6 bases clipped from V and 6 bases from J, the junction kept 11 bases outside the gene matches. This CDR3 comprises 14 residues. Germline CDR1 reads DFQATT; CDR2 reads SNEGSKA (reference sequence). This CDR3 reads CSAATGASGNIQYF. In DNA form, the CDR3 reads TGCAGTGCCGCCACAGGGGCGTCCGGAAACATTCAGTACTTC.

The chain has TRBV20-1 and TRBJ1-3, with a possible D match to TRBD1 (5 bases). Trimming shortened V by 6 bases and J by 1 base, and 13 bases separated the two germline ends. From germline, CDR1 is DFQATT and CDR2 SNEGSKA (reference sequence). The CDR3 is 14 amino acids. The CDR3 DNA follows: TGCAGTGCCGAACACGGGGGATCTGGAAACACCATATATTTT. Translation gives CSAEHGGSGNTIYF.

This clonotype has only a few counts. At one of its ends the junction is not consistent with the germline gene, which may arise from a read error. The chain has TRBV5-6 and TRBJ2-3; 8 nucleotides line up with TRBD2. This CDR3 spans 15 amino acids. Germline V gives CDR1 SGHDT, CDR2 YYEEEE. CDR3 amino acids: CTSSTSGGPWDTQYF. Written as DNA, the CDR3 is TGTACCAGCAGCACCAGCGGGGGCCCTTGGGATACGCAGTATTTT.

Ten or more counts support this clonotype. This chain uses TRBV4-1 with TRBJ2-7, with 14 bases that match TRBD2. The germline CDR1 and CDR2 sequences are MGHRA and YSYEKL. The CDR3 runs 15 residues. V lost 8 bases, J lost 5 bases, and 8 bases stayed unmatched. CDR3 residues: CASSTSGRDLDEQYF. The CDR3 nucleotides read TGCGCCAGCTCGACTAGCGGGAGGGATCTGGACGAGCAGTACTTC.

This clonotype came up many times. This rearrangement joins TRBV4-3 to TRBJ2-2; TRBD2 aligns across 7 bases. This CDR3 is 15 amino acids long. In germline, CDR1 is LGHNA, CDR2 YSLEER. Trimming cost V 1 base and J 4 bases; bases outside gene matches: 3. The CDR3 sequence: CASSQARTSTGELFF. Written as DNA, the CDR3 is TGCGCCAGCAGCCAAGCGCGGACTAGCACCGGGGAGCTGTTTTTT.

This clonotype was observed at least ten times. V usage is TRBV7-9 and J usage is TRBJ2-2; 12 bases map to TRBD2. The length of the CDR3 is 17 residues. In germline, CDR1 is SEHNR, CDR2 FQNEAQ (reference sequence). V was pared by 6 bases and J by 6 bases, with 11 bases of the junction left unmatched. CDR3 DNA sequence: TGTGCCAGCAGTGAAACGACTAGCGGGAGTCGCCCCGGGGAGCTGTTTTTT. This gives the protein CASSETTSGSRPGELFF.

This chain links TRBV6-1 with TRBJ2-2; D tentatively fits TRBD1 or TRBD2 (5 bases each). Germline V gene sequence: CDR1 MNHNS, CDR2 SASEGT. Trimming took off 1 base at V and 6 bases at J, with 12 bases between the two ends. This CDR3 is 15 amino acids long. DNA for the CDR3: TGTGCCAGCAGTGAAGGTTGGGGGTTGCCCGGGGAGCTGTTTTTT. Encoded protein: CASSEGWGLPGELFF.

This clonotype occurred many times. This chain uses TRBV7-2 with TRBJ2-1; no definite D call. Trimming pared 5 bases from V and 4 bases from J, leaving 15 bases between. In germline, CDR1 is SGHTA, CDR2 FQGNSA. The CDR3 has 15 residues. CDR3 in amino acids: CASSHNGGQYNEQFF. DNA for the CDR3: TGTGCCAGCAGCCACAATGGTGGCCAATACAATGAGCAGTTCTTC. Drawing the rest from reference TRBV7-2 and TRBJ2-1, the complete variable domain is GAGVSQSPSNKVTEKGKDVELRCDPISGHTALYWYRQSLGQGLEFLIYFQGNSAPDKSGLPSDRFSAERTGGSVSTLTIQRTQQEDSAVYLCASSHNGGQYNEQFFGPGTRLTVL.

This clonotype was recorded a few times. This chain links TRBV24-1 with TRBJ2-2; 7 nucleotides align to TRBD1. CDR3 length: 15 amino acids. The germline V gene encodes CDR1 KGHDR and CDR2 SFDVKD. The ends lost 4 bases at V and 9 bases at J; junction bases unmatched: 10. Here the CDR3 reads CATSDQNRQGRELFF. In DNA form, the CDR3 reads TGTGCCACCAGTGACCAGAACCGACAGGGCCGGGAGCTGTTTTTT.

This clonotype was observed a handful of times. CDR3 residues: CASSQDRGAGANVLTF. CDR3 nucleotide sequence: TGTGCCAGCAGCCAAGATAGGGGGGCTGGGGCCAACGTCCTGACTTTC. The rearrangement links TRBV3-1 to TRBJ2-6, with D perhaps TRBD1 or TRBD2 (6 bases each). There are 16 residues in the CDR3. From germline, CDR1 is LGHDT and CDR2 YNNKEL (reference sequence). Trimming shortened V by 0 bases and J by 2 bases, and 8 bases separated the two germline ends.

This clonotype was seen repeatedly, ten times or more. The V and J genes are TRBV4-1 and TRBJ2-7, with D perhaps TRBD1 (6 bases). This CDR3 has 14 residues. The V end lost 4 bases, the J end lost 3 bases, and 13 bases lay between the germline ends. The germline V gene encodes CDR1 MGHRA and CDR2 YSYEKL. Here the CDR3 DNA reads TGCGCCAGCAGCCGCCGGGACACGGACTACGAGCAGTACTTC. It codes for CASSRRDTDYEQYF.

This clonotype occurred many times. This sequence joins TRBV6-2 or TRBV6-3 and TRBJ2-1; 7 bases align to TRBD2. V was clipped by 10 bases and J by 1 base; unmatched bases: 7. The germline CDR1 and CDR2 sequences are MNHEY and SVGEGT. This CDR3 region has 14 residues. The CDR3 sequence: CATVVGRSYNEQFF. The CDR3 DNA is TGTGCCACCGTGGTCGGGAGGTCCTACAATGAGCAGTTCTTC.

This clonotype has only a few counts. This sequence joins TRBV29-1 and TRBJ1-4, with 7 bases that match TRBD1. The junction had 10 bases not matched to a gene; V was cut back by 7 bases and J by 8 bases. CDR1 and CDR2 (germline): SQVTM, ANQGSEA. The CDR3 runs 13 residues. CDR3 sequence: CSALDREGEKLFF. CDR3 sequence (DNA): TGCAGCGCCCTAGACAGGGAAGGAGAAAAACTGTTTTTT. The full variable domain, rest sourced from reference TRBV29-1 and TRBJ1-4, is SAVISQKPSRDICQRGTSLTIQCQVDSQVTMMFWYRQQPGQSLTLIATANQGSEATYESGFVIDKFPISRPNLTFSTLTVSNMSPEDSSIYLCSALDREGEKLFFGSGTQLSVL.

This clonotype was detected only once. In DNA, the CDR3 is TGTGCTAGTGGTCAGGGACTAGCGGGGGGCCATAACACCGGGGAGCTGTTTTTT. Protein sequence: CASGQGLAGGHNTGELFF. This rearrangement joins TRBV12-5 to TRBJ2-2; 15 bases match TRBD2. Trimming took 5 bases from V and 2 from J; bases not matched to a gene: 6. This CDR3 contains 18 residues. The germline V gene has CDR1 LGHNT and CDR2 FRNRAP.

This clonotype was seen at least ten times. The V and J genes are TRBV10-3 and TRBJ1-5, with D possibly TRBD1 on 6 matching bases. Germline CDR1 is ENHRY and CDR2 is SYGVKD. V was cut by 6 bases and J by 5 bases, with 11 bases left in between. The CDR3 covers 13 residues. The chain's CDR3 is CAIRRTEDQPQHF. The CDR3 nucleotides are TGTGCCATCAGGCGGACAGAGGATCAGCCCCAGCATTTT.